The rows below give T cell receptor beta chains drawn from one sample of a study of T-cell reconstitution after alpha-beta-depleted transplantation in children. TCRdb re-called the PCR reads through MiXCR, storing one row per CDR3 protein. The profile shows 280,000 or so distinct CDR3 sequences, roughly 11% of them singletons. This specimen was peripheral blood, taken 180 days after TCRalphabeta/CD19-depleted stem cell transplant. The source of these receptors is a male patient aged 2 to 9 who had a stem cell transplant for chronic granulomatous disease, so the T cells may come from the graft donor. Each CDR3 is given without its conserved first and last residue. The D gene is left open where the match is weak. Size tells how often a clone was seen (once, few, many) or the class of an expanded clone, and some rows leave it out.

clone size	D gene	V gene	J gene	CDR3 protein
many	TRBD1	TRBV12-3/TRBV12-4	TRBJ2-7	ASSPGTGTIYEQY
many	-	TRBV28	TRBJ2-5	ASNGEETQY
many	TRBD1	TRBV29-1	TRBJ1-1	SVEDWAGQGATEAF
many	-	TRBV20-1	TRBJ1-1	SARGPLDRNTEAF
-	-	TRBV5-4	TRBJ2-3	ASSWGPTDTQY
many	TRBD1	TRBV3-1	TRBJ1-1	ASRGRGDTEAF
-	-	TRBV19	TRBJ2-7	AGSWTHEDYEQY
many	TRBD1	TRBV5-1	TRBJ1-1	ASSFRDRGGMNTEAF
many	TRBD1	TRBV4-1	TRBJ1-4	ASSPSRDRETNEKLF
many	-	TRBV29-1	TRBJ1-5	SVVLPGGGNQPQH
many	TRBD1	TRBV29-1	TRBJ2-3	SVASIGQGWTDTQY
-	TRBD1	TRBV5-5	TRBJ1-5	ASSWETGQANQPQH
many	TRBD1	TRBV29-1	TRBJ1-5	SVRDRDNQPQH
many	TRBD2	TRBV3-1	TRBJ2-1	ASSQLAGSYNEQF
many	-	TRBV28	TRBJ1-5	ASSLHVASGNQPQH
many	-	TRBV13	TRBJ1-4	ASSLSYYNEKLF
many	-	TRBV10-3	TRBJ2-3	ASSPASASTDTQY